This T cell receptor (beta chain) came from a study of T-cell reconstitution after alpha-beta-depleted transplantation in children. There are many counts of this clonotype. Antigen: not known. Germline CDR1 and CDR2: SQVTM and ANQGSEA. V shed 3 bases and J shed 3 bases, with 8 bases lying between them. The CDR3 runs to 12 residues. Unique molecular identifiers were used in preparing the TCRbeta library. TCRdb recomputed calls from the PCR reads with MiXCR, one row per CDR3 protein. The repertoire holds roughly 200,000 distinct CDR3 sequences, 9.5% to 13% seen once, with roughly 27% in the top ten. Study results and limitations: Two months or so post-transplant, alpha-beta T cells reportedly derived from several hundred expanded graft clones.

The receptor comes from a child less than two years old with acute myeloid leukemia, due to receive a stem cell transplant. The chain is built from TRBV29-1 and TRBJ1-2; maybe TRBD1 (5 bases). The sample was PBMCs, taken before TCRalphabeta/CD19-depleted stem cell transplant. The CDR3 coding sequence is TGCAGCGTTGACGGGACCCACTATGGCTACACCTTC. Encoded protein: CSVDGTHYGYTF.